Presented here are 20 T cell receptor beta chains from one specimen sequenced in a study of tumor and adjacent non-tumor tissue in lung cancer. The template was RNA from unsorted bulk tissue. This non-tumor lung sample came from over 3 cm beyond the tumor edge. A modified ARM-PCR protocol with three rounds of nested PCR amplified TCRbeta. TCRdb itself ran the multiplex PCR reads through MiXCR, one entry per CDR3 protein. This repertoire shows 50,000 or so distinct CDR3 sequences, 74% found once; its top ten account for about 23%. Input material: distant non-tumor lung tissue. These receptors were collected from a woman in her sixties with non-small cell lung cancer.

Remarks on this clonotype: Since no conserved phenylalanine or tryptophan closes the CDR3, a read error is the likely cause. This rearrangement joins TRBV6-6 to TRBJ1-1; D ambiguous. Germline loops: CDR1 MNHNY, CDR2 SVGAGI (reference sequence). Trimming took off 2 bases at V and 4 bases at J, with 8 bases between the two ends. The CDR3 has 13 residues. The CDR3: CASSYTDGTEAFL. The CDR3 DNA follows: TGTGCCAGCAGTTACACGGACGGCACTGAAGCTTTCCTT.

As for this clonotype: Likely a read error: the CDR3 ends without its conserved phenylalanine or tryptophan. CDR3 residues: CVSSPRDSNTGELFY. The CDR3 DNA reads as TGTGTCAGCAGCCCAAGGGACAGCAACACCGGGGAACTGTTTTAT. The V gene is TRBV11-3, the J gene TRBJ2-2; TRBD1 matches at 7 bases. CDR3 size: 15 residues. Per germline, CDR1 SGHNT and CDR2 YENEEA.

Note on this clonotype: The CDR3 carries no conserved terminal phenylalanine or tryptophan, so it likely arises from a read error. The chain couples TRBV11-2 to TRBJ2-3, with D tentatively TRBD2 (5 bases). Germline assignment: CDR1 SGHAT and CDR2 FQNNGV. V lost 7 bases and J 2 bases, leaving 16 bases between the germline ends. The CDR3 extends over 15 amino acids. The DNA for the CDR3 is TGTGCCAGCACCGCCACCGGGATGGCCACAGATACGCAGTATCTT. The encoded protein is CASTATGMATDTQYL.

As concerns this clonotype: The conserved final phenylalanine or tryptophan is absent from the CDR3, which likely points to a read error. The chain is built from TRBV28 and TRBJ1-2; 7 nucleotides match TRBD1. This CDR3 has 15 amino acids. Germline-derived CDR1 and CDR2 are MDHEN and SYDVKM. The ends lost 9 bases at V and 6 bases at J; junction bases unmatched: 16. DNA of the CDR3: TGTGCCAGTAGTAAACAGGGGAAGGAGGGTCATGGCTACACCCTC. Its protein product is CASSKQGKEGHGYTL.

In this sample, this clonotype turned up a few times. Since a much larger clone is just one base distant, this may be a read error. The chain uses TRBV7-8 and TRBJ2-7; perhaps TRBD1 as D (6 bases). CDR1 SGHVS and CDR2 FQNEAQ come from the germline V gene. Trimming removed 4 bases at V and 7 bases at J, with 17 bases between. CDR3 size: 14 residues. Here the CDR3 DNA reads TGTGCCAGCAGCTCCAGGACAGCTTCCATGGAGCAGTACTTC. It encodes CASSSRTASMEQYF.

By frequency in the sample, this clonotype is large. The rearrangement joins TRBV29-1 to TRBJ2-7; TRBD1 aligns across 10 bases. CDR1 and CDR2 (germline): SQVTM, ANQGSEA. Trimming took 2 bases from V and 1 from J; bases not matched to a gene: 5. The CDR3 sequence is 15 residues long. CDR3 in DNA: TGCAGCGTTGAACTCCGACAGGGGGCTTCCTACGAGCAGTACTTC. Translated: CSVELRQGASYEQYF.

This clonotype was observed at least ten times. The chain employs TRBV28 and TRBJ2-7, with 7 nucleotides matching TRBD1. CDR3 length: 13 amino acids. After removal of 7 bases from V and 5 bases from J, the junction contained 8 bases not matched to a gene. The germline V gene has CDR1 MDHEN and CDR2 SYDVKM. CDR3: CASKIDRDHEQYF. CDR3 sequence (DNA): TGTGCCAGCAAGATCGACAGGGACCACGAGCAGTACTTC.

This clonotype was found a few times. Possible read error: a much larger clone is one base away. The chain recombines TRBV10-3 with TRBJ1-2, with a weak D call TRBD1 (6 bases). The CDR3 is 14 amino acids. CDR1 ENHRY and CDR2 SYGVKD come from the germline V gene. The CDR3 DNA sequence: TGTGCCATCAGTGGGACACAGGGTAATGATGGCCACACCTTC. Its protein is CAISGTQGNDGHTF.

As regards this clonotype: This may stem from a read error, because a much larger clone lies one nucleotide away. The chain recombines TRBV7-8 with TRBJ2-3; D is uncertain. CDR3 length: 17 residues. Germline loops: CDR1 SGHVS, CDR2 FQNEAQ. Trimming removed 5 bases from V and 7 bases from J, with 25 bases in between. For the CDR3, the DNA is TGTGCCAGCAGCCCGACCCGTCAGGAACTGGAACGGCATACGCAGTATTTT. Translation: CASSPTRQELERHTQYF.

The chain couples TRBV5-6 to TRBJ2-2, with D hard to call. Germline loops: CDR1 SGHDT, CDR2 YYEEEE. This CDR3 spans 12 amino acids. In nucleotides, the CDR3 is TGTGGAGGCGGCAGACCTTCCGGGGAGCTGTTTTTT. Translation: CGGGRPSGELFF.

The sample holds many counts of this clonotype. This sequence joins TRBV10-3 and TRBJ1-2; 7 bases align to TRBD1. CDR3 length: 14 amino acids. Losses at the gene ends were 6 bases for V and 6 bases for J; bases not matched to a gene: 10. The V gene's germline CDR1 is ENHRY and CDR2 SYGVKD. The CDR3 spells CAIRSSQGHDGYTF. Written as DNA, the CDR3 is TGTGCCATCAGGTCTTCACAGGGGCATGATGGCTACACCTTC.

A note on this clonotype: Germline and junction disagree at one end, which may indicate a read error. The chain joins TRBV12-3 or TRBV12-4 to TRBJ2-4; perhaps TRBD1 as D (6 bases). This CDR3 has 15 residues. CDR3 amino acids: CASCATGSGKSIQYF. CDR3 sequence (DNA): TGTGCCAGCTGTGCAACAGGGAGTGGCAAAAGCATTCAGTACTTC.

This rearrangement joins TRBV6-5 to TRBJ2-7, with 9 bases fitting TRBD1. CDR3 length equals 15 residues. Trimming removed 5 bases from V and 12 bases from J; junction bases left unmatched: 17. Germline CDR1 and CDR2: MNHEY and SVGAGI. The CDR3 protein is CASSDAGTGIYEWYF. CDR3 DNA: TGTGCCAGCAGTGACGCCGGGACAGGGATCTACGAGTGGTACTTC.

Concerning this clonotype: Compared with germline, one end of the junction differs, possibly owing to a read error. This sequence joins TRBV10-3 and TRBJ1-4; perhaps TRBD1 as D (5 bases). Germline V gene lookup returns CDR1 ENHRY and CDR2 SYGVKD. This CDR3 has 15 amino acids. Written as DNA, the CDR3 is TGTGCCATCAGTGAGACCAGGGACTCATGTGAAAAACAGTTTTTC. Translating gives CAISETRDSCEKQFF.

This clonotype was counted ten times or more. The chain recombines TRBV28 with TRBJ1-3, with D possibly being TRBD1 (5 bases). Germline V gene data show CDR1 as MDHEN and CDR2 as SYDVKM. The CDR3 covers 16 residues. Trimming removed 6 bases from V and 8 bases from J, with 23 bases in between. CDR3 sequence reads: CASRKLGGNGVDTIYF. CDR3 bases: TGTGCCAGCAGGAAGTTGGGGGGAAACGGTGTGGACACCATATATTTT. The whole variable domain, remainder taken from reference TRBV28 and TRBJ1-3, is DVKVTQSSRYLVKRTGEKVFLECVQDMDHENMFWYRQDPGLGLRLIYFSYDVKMKEKGDIPEGYSVSREKKERFSLILESASTNQTSMYLCASRKLGGNGVDTIYFGEGSWLTVV.

This clonotype has a count of ten or more. The V and J genes are TRBV30 and TRBJ2-7; 9 bases fit TRBD1. Germline assignment: CDR1 GTSNPN and CDR2 SVGIG (reference sequence). This CDR3 spans 14 amino acids. V was pared by 2 bases and J by 5 bases, with 7 bases of the junction left unmatched. The CDR3 region has the DNA TGTGCCTGGAGTTCGGGGACAGGGTACAACGAGCAGTACTTC. As protein: CAWSSGTGYNEQYF. Variable domain in full (rest from reference TRBV30 and TRBJ2-7): SQTIHQWPATLVQPVGSPLSLECTVEGTSNPNLYWYRQAAGRGLQLLFYSVGIGQISSEVPQNLSASRPQDRQFILSSKKLLLSDSGFYLCAWSSGTGYNEQYFGPGTRLTVT.

As concerns this clonotype: Its ends do not fully match the called genes, so a read error is possible. The chain has TRBV6-5 and TRBJ2-7; D remains unclear. CDR1 and CDR2 (germline): MNHEY, SVGAGI. This CDR3 has 15 residues. CDR3 DNA sequence: TGTGCCAGCAGCTACTTTTCAAGTGCACAGAACGAGCAGTACTTC. Amino acid sequence: CASSYFSSAQNEQYF.

On this clonotype itself: Relative to the germline gene, one junction end is altered; a read error may explain this. V usage is TRBV4-3 and J usage is TRBJ1-1; D is ambiguous. From germline, CDR1 is LGHNA and CDR2 YSLEER. The CDR3 runs 16 residues. The CDR3 DNA reads TGTGCCAGCAGCCAAGATGGGAGAGTTGATTACGCTGAAGCTTTCTTT. It is translated as CASSQDGRVDYAEAFF.

In its sample, this clonotype was seen many times. CDR3 in DNA: TGTGCCAGCAGCGTAGGTCCGGGGAGCTCCTACGAGCAGTACTTC. Amino acids: CASSVGPGSSYEQYF. The genes are TRBV9 and TRBJ2-7, with D possibly being TRBD2 (5 bases). Per the germline V gene, CDR1 is SGDLS and CDR2 is YYNGEE. The ends were cut back, 0 bases at V and 0 bases at J, with 10 bases in the middle. The CDR3 covers 15 residues.

About this clonotype itself: The CDR3 end shows no conserved phenylalanine or tryptophan, and so a read error is likely. No DNA is shown, since the ends of the CDR3 on it are uncertain; the CDR3 is the one TCRdb lists. The CDR3 here is CASSQDVGLGTEAFL. The V gene is TRBV4-2, the J gene TRBJ1-1; the table names TRBD1, a call not compared with the DNA. Including both end residues, the CDR3 is 15 amino acids long. CDR1 is LGHNA, CDR2 YNFKEQ, per germline.